The 30 T cell receptor beta chains listed next were all sequenced from one sample in a study of blood T cells in healthy people across ages. Next came a second PCR, run for roughly 7 to 12 cycles, which used a sample-barcoded 5' primer along with a J-beta primer mix. In TCRdb, the 5' RACE reads were re-called with MiXCR into one record per CDR3 protein. The sample lists hundreds of thousands of distinct CDR3 sequences; roughly 25% were seen once. The data were also submitted as part of a second study, on T cells of mothers and their children.

Sequencing was performed on blood. The receptors derive from a boy under 18 in good health.

This chain joins TRBV11-3 and TRBJ2-3; 7 bases align to TRBD1. The CDR3 is made up of 15 amino acids. V lost 4 bases to trimming and J lost 5 bases; unmatched junction nucleotides: 9. Germline CDR1 and CDR2: SGHNT and YENEEA. The CDR3 sequence is CASSSYSPGGDTQYF. Here the CDR3 DNA reads TGTGCCAGCAGCTCCTACTCTCCAGGGGGAGATACGCAGTATTTT.

This clonotype was picked up a small number of times. The V and J genes are TRBV4-1 and TRBJ1-4; no firm D call. The V end lost 6 bases, the J end lost 7 bases, and 15 bases lay between the germline ends. Germline CDR1 MGHRA, CDR2 YSYEKL. CDR3 length equals 14 residues. Here the CDR3 DNA reads TGCGCCAGCAGTCTGTTATCTCGGGCTGAAAAACTGTTTTTT. Translating it yields CASSLLSRAEKLFF.

The chain uses TRBV7-3 and TRBJ2-1; TRBD2 aligns across 14 bases. This CDR3 has 18 amino acids. After removal of 4 bases from V and 5 bases from J, the junction contained 10 bases not matched to a gene. Germline V gene sequence: CDR1 SGHTA, CDR2 FQGTGA. In nucleotides, the CDR3 is TGTGCCAGCAGCTCCAGGGGGACTAGCGGGAGTCCCCACAATGAGCAGTTCTTC. This codes for CASSSRGTSGSPHNEQFF. The whole variable domain, remainder taken from reference TRBV7-3 and TRBJ2-1, is GAGVSQTPSNKVTEKGKYVELRCDPISGHTALYWYRQSLGQGPEFLIYFQGTGAADDSGLPNDRFFAVRPEGSVSTLKIQRTERGDSAVYLCASSSRGTSGSPHNEQFFGPGTRLTVL.

J is TRBJ2-5 and V is TRBV6-2 or TRBV6-3; 11 nucleotides align to TRBD2. The assigned J gene may be wrong: the sequence end matches TRBJ2-1 better. Germline assignment: CDR1 MNHEY and CDR2 SVGEGT. The CDR3 totals 18 residues. The CDR3 DNA sequence: TGTGCCAGCAGTTACTCGGAGACTAGCGGGGAAAATAACAATGAGCAGTTCTTC. Translated, it gives CASSYSETSGENNNEQFF.

This clonotype was counted between two and nine times. This chain connects TRBV3-1 to TRBJ2-7; 7 bases align to TRBD1. With V trimmed by 0 bases and J by 6 bases, 5 bases remained unmatched. The CDR3 runs to 14 residues. Germline CDR1 is LGHDT and CDR2 is YNNKEL (reference sequence). CDR3 protein: CASSQDRGIGEQYF. Written as DNA, the CDR3 is TGTGCCAGCAGCCAAGACAGGGGGATAGGCGAGCAGTACTTC.

The chain carries TRBV20-1 and TRBJ2-1, with D hard to call. V was shortened by 0 bases and J by 8 bases, with 11 bases between the two germline ends. In germline, CDR1 is DFQATT, CDR2 SNEGSKA (reference sequence). CDR3 size: 13 residues. CDR3 loop: CSARDYLFHEQFF. CDR3 nucleotides: TGCAGTGCTAGAGATTACCTATTCCATGAGCAGTTCTTC.

The rearrangement links TRBV20-1 to TRBJ2-2; D gene uncertain. The CDR3 has 12 amino acids. Looked up from germline, CDR1 is DFQATT and CDR2 is SNEGSKA (reference sequence). CDR3 nucleotide sequence: TGCAGCGACTGGACGAACACCGGGGAGCTGTTTTTT. It is translated as CSDWTNTGELFF.

This clonotype was counted only a few times. The V call is TRBV4-1, the J call TRBJ2-5; tentatively, D is TRBD2 (6 bases). The ends were cut back, 1 base at V and 0 bases at J, with 15 bases in the middle. CDR1 is MGHRA and CDR2 is YSYEKL in the germline V gene. The length of the CDR3 is 17 residues. CDR3 bases: TGCGCCAGCAGCCAAGGGTACTTAGCGGAGTACCAAGAGACCCAGTACTTC. Amino acids: CASSQGYLAEYQETQYF.

About this clonotype: A much bigger clone sits one base away, suggesting this may be a read error. The V and J genes are TRBV7-2 and TRBJ1-1; D may be TRBD1 (5 bases). V shed 4 bases and J shed 1 base, with 7 bases lying between them. The CDR3 length is 13 residues. CDR1 is SGHTA, CDR2 FQGNSA, per germline. The DNA of the CDR3 is TGTGCCAGCAGCTCAGGGTGGAACACTGAAGCTTTCTTT. It translates to CASSSGWNTEAFF.

On this clonotype: The junction and the germline gene differ at one end; a read error may be behind it. The V and J genes are TRBV4-1 and TRBJ2-4; D might be TRBD2 (5 bases). Germline CDR1 MGHRA, CDR2 YSYEKL. The CDR3 consists of 15 residues. CDR3 sequence (DNA): TGCGCCAGCAGCCAACGAGGGCTAGCCAAAAACATTCAGTCCTTC. It specifies CASSQRGLAKNIQSF.

This clonotype occurred a few times. This chain joins TRBV29-1 and TRBJ2-7; 9 positions match TRBD2. With V trimmed by 1 base and J by 7 bases, 11 bases remained unmatched. This CDR3 spans 15 amino acids. Germline V gene lookup returns CDR1 SQVTM and CDR2 ANQGSEA. DNA of the CDR3: TGCAGCGTTGAAGGGACTAGCGCTCAATTGGGAGAGCAGTACTTC. This sequence encodes CSVEGTSAQLGEQYF.

The table lists this clonotype with a few counts. The junction departs from germline at one end; a sequencing error may be responsible. This rearrangement joins TRBV3-1 to TRBJ2-1; D possibly corresponds to TRBD2 (5 bases). CDR1 is LGHDT and CDR2 is YNNKEL in the germline V gene (reference sequence). The CDR3 sequence is 15 residues long. DNA of the CDR3: TGTGCCTGCAGCCAATCGGACTTAAAGCAGAATGAGCAGTTCTTC. Residues: CACSQSDLKQNEQFF.

This clonotype has just a few counts. The V and J genes are TRBV10-3 and TRBJ2-7; TRBD1 matches 10 bases. This CDR3 contains 15 residues. Germline assignment: CDR1 ENHRY and CDR2 SYGVKD. Trimming took 0 bases from V and 5 from J; bases not matched to a gene: 4. CDR3 nucleotides: TGTGCCATCAGTGAGTCGGGGACAGGGGTCAACGAGCAGTACTTC. Translated, it gives CAISESGTGVNEQYF.

In this sample, this clonotype turned up a few times. The genes are TRBV29-1 and TRBJ2-7; 9 bases match TRBD2. Germline V lookup: CDR1 SQVTM, CDR2 ANQGSEA. The trim removed 5 bases at V and 3 bases at J, leaving 17 bases unmatched. This CDR3 is built from 17 residues. CDR3 DNA sequence: TGCAGCGTTACAGGGCTCGCGACTAGCGGTAACCTCTACGAGCAGTACTTC. Translating gives CSVTGLATSGNLYEQYF.

The rearrangement joins TRBV14 to TRBJ2-5; D not certain. The DNA matches TRBJ2-7 better at its end, which makes the J call doubtful. Germline CDR1 and CDR2: SGHDN and FVKESK. CDR3 length: 14 amino acids. CDR3 amino acids: CASSQQRLTDEQYF. The CDR3 DNA reads as TGTGCCAGCAGCCAACAAAGGTTGACTGACGAGCAGTACTTC.

The chain has TRBV5-1 and TRBJ1-1; D not resolved. The CDR3 sequence is 15 residues long. V was trimmed by 0 bases and J by 5 bases, leaving 14 bases between them. Per germline, CDR1 SGHRS and CDR2 YFSETQ. CDR3 region: CASSLGPAESTEAFF. CDR3 in DNA: TGCGCCAGCAGCTTGGGTCCGGCGGAGTCAACTGAAGCTTTCTTT.

V and J are TRBV29-1 and TRBJ1-1; 7 positions agree with TRBD1. Germline V gives CDR1 SQVTM, CDR2 ANQGSEA. V shed 3 bases and J 1 base; nucleotides not matched to a gene: 11. The CDR3 loop spans 16 amino acids. This CDR3 reads CSVDAGTESPNTEAFF. The CDR3 DNA sequence: TGCAGCGTTGACGCCGGGACAGAGAGCCCGAACACTGAAGCTTTCTTT. The full variable domain, with the rest looked up from reference TRBV29-1 and TRBJ1-1, is SAVISQKPSRDICQRGTSLTIQCQVDSQVTMMFWYRQQPGQSLTLIATANQGSEATYESGFVIDKFPISRPNLTFSTLTVSNMSPEDSSIYLCSVDAGTESPNTEAFFGQGTRLTVV.

The chain links TRBV6-4 to TRBJ2-1; D uncertain. V lost 4 bases to trimming and J lost 0 bases, with 10 bases between them. CDR3 length equals 15 residues. The germline gives CDR1 MRHNA, CDR2 SNTAGT. Written as DNA, the CDR3 is TGTGCCAGCAGTGTCGGTTCTAGCTCCTACAATGAGCAGTTCTTC. Translated, it gives CASSVGSSSYNEQFF.

This clonotype occurred a few times. J is TRBJ2-7 and V is TRBV19; 8 bases line up with TRBD1. Germline V CDR1 and CDR2: LNHDA, SQIVND (reference sequence). With V trimmed by 6 bases and J by 0 bases, 7 bases remained unmatched. This CDR3 is built from 15 residues. For the CDR3, the DNA is TGTGCCAGTAGCACGACAGGGGCATCCTCCTACGAGCAGTACTTC. Its translation: CASSTTGASSYEQYF. Full variable domain (remainder filled in from reference TRBV19 and TRBJ2-7): DGGITQSPKYLFRKEGQNVTLSCEQNLNHDAMYWYRQDPGQGLRLIYYSQIVNDFQKGDIAEGYSVSREKKESFPLTVTSAQKNPTAFYLCASSTTGASSYEQYFGPGTRLTVT.

This clonotype was seen at least ten times. This chain joins TRBV20-1 and TRBJ2-5, with D uncertain. The CDR3 length is 14 residues. Per germline, CDR1 DFQATT and CDR2 SNEGSKA (reference sequence). Trimming left V 0 bases short and J 6 bases short, with 14 bases between. In DNA form, the CDR3 reads TGCAGTGCTAGAGATCTGATAGGGCCACAGACCCAGTACTTC. Translating gives CSARDLIGPQTQYF.

This clonotype was seen ten or more times. The gene calls are TRBV11-1 and TRBJ2-7; weak D call: TRBD2 (5 bases). V was pared by 1 base and J by 2 bases, with 12 bases between. Per the germline V gene, CDR1 is SGHAT and CDR2 is FQDESV (reference sequence). The CDR3 totals 15 residues. As DNA, the CDR3 is TGTGCCAGCAGCTTAGAGGCGGGTTTTACCTACGAGCAGTACTTC. Translating it yields CASSLEAGFTYEQYF.

This clonotype turned up a few times. This chain joins TRBV29-1 and TRBJ1-2; 7 bases align to TRBD1. The trim removed 3 bases at V and 0 bases at J, leaving 4 bases unmatched. This CDR3 comprises 14 residues. The V gene's germline CDR1 is SQVTM and CDR2 ANQGSEA. For the CDR3, the DNA is TGCAGCGTTGAGAGGAGGGGGCCTAACTATGGCTACACCTTC. It encodes CSVERRGPNYGYTF.

In its sample, this clonotype was seen a few times. The chain links TRBV12-3 or TRBV12-4 to TRBJ2-5, with D possibly being TRBD2 (6 bases). The length of the CDR3 is 13 residues. V dropped 8 bases and J dropped 1 base, with 11 bases sitting between them. CDR3 sequence reads: CASWGEFQETQYF. The CDR3 DNA sequence: TGTGCCAGCTGGGGGGAGTTCCAAGAGACCCAGTACTTC.

The chain employs TRBV27 and TRBJ2-5, with TRBD1 as a possible D gene (7 bases). The V end was cut by 2 bases, the J end by 3 bases, with 10 bases between. The CDR3 consists of 14 residues. Germline CDR1 MNHEY, CDR2 SMNVEV (reference sequence). In DNA form, the CDR3 reads TGTGCCAGCAGTTTACAGGGGGAGGAAGAGACCCAGTACTTC. Residues: CASSLQGEEETQYF.

This clonotype was observed a few times. The chain has TRBV6-5 and TRBJ1-2, with 7 bases that match TRBD1. This CDR3 is built from 14 residues. Germline trimming cut 0 bases from V and 2 bases from J; bases unmatched to any gene: 0. Germline V lookup: CDR1 MNHEY, CDR2 SVGAGI. As DNA, the CDR3 is TGTGCCAGCAGTTACTCGGGACAGAACTATGGCTACACCTTC. It yields the protein CASSYSGQNYGYTF.

V is TRBV7-3 and J is TRBJ1-3; unclear D gene. Deletions cut 3 bases from V and 0 bases from J, with 12 bases between. Germline values: CDR1 SGHTA, CDR2 FQGTGA. The CDR3 is made up of 16 amino acids. The DNA for the CDR3 is TGTGCCAGCAGCTTGGTACGAAGGAGCTCTGGAAACACCATATATTTT. This gives the protein CASSLVRRSSGNTIYF. Combining the CDR3 with reference TRBV7-3 and TRBJ1-3 gives the whole variable domain GAGVSQTPSNKVTEKGKYVELRCDPISGHTALYWYRQSLGQGPEFLIYFQGTGAADDSGLPNDRFFAVRPEGSVSTLKIQRTERGDSAVYLCASSLVRRSSGNTIYFGEGSWLTVV.

This clonotype showed up just a few times. The chain couples TRBV29-1 to TRBJ2-5; 9 bases are a match to TRBD1. Gene TRBJ2-7 matches the end of the DNA better, so the J call may be wrong. The CDR3 contains 17 residues. Germline CDR1 is SQVTM and CDR2 is ANQGSEA. DNA for the CDR3: TGCAGCGTGCGACCCGGACTAGTTTACGACAGGGGGAGCGAGCAGTACTTC. The encoded protein is CSVRPGLVYDRGSEQYF.

The chain links TRBV12-3 or TRBV12-4 to TRBJ1-1; D not certain. Trimming stripped 5 bases from V and 6 bases from J, with 19 bases between. The CDR3 spans 15 residues. CDR3 sequence reads: CASSPRADGGAEAFF. The DNA of the CDR3 is TGTGCCAGCAGTCCCCGGGCGGACGGAGGCGCTGAAGCTTTCTTT.

This rearrangement joins TRBV27 to TRBJ1-5; D not certain. The CDR3 is 14 residues long. The germline V and J ends were trimmed by 3 bases and 7 bases, with 13 bases remaining between them. Germline V gene sequence: CDR1 MNHEY, CDR2 SMNVEV (reference sequence). This CDR3 reads CASSLNGFRQPQHF. The CDR3 DNA sequence: TGTGCCAGCAGTTTGAATGGATTCCGGCAGCCCCAGCATTTT.

This clonotype came up a few times. The CDR3 coding sequence is TGTGCCAGCAGCCCCACGACTTCGAACACCGGGGAGCTGTTTTTT. Translated, it gives CASSPTTSNTGELFF. The rearrangement links TRBV11-2 to TRBJ2-2; no clear D gene. Deletions cut 5 bases from V and 0 bases from J, with 10 bases between. Germline loops: CDR1 SGHAT, CDR2 FQNNGV. The CDR3 covers 15 residues.